The clone carrying this TCR beta chain was seen ten or more times. TCR beta CDR3 regions were amplified from RNA transcripts. Researchers ran a first-round RT-PCR on the TCR CDR3 using the HTBI primer set. From the multiplex PCR reads, TCRdb called clonotypes with MiXCR, one entry per CDR3 protein. Of over 450,000 distinct CDR3 sequences in the sample, about an eighth were seen once. The data were taken from a study of T cells in Graves' hyperthyroidism and ophthalmopathy. Study details: Peripheral blood samples were taken at initial diagnosis, prior to any treatment.

Hyperthyroidism of Graves' type that showed no ophthalmopathy progression within 18 months was stable. Exclusions: uncontrolled infection, other autoimmune disease, pregnancy, lactation. CDR1 and CDR2 (germline): MNHNS, SASEGT. V was cut by 5 bases and J by 0 bases, with 14 bases left in between. This CDR3 is 16 amino acids long. This sequence originates from a woman younger than 30 with Graves' hyperthyroidism. The J gene is TRBJ2-1, the V gene TRBV6-1; D ambiguous. The specimen was blood. The CDR3 loop reads CASSPNGRSSYNEQFF. The CDR3, as DNA: TGTGCCAGCAGTCCCAATGGCCGCTCCTCCTACAATGAGCAGTTCTTC.